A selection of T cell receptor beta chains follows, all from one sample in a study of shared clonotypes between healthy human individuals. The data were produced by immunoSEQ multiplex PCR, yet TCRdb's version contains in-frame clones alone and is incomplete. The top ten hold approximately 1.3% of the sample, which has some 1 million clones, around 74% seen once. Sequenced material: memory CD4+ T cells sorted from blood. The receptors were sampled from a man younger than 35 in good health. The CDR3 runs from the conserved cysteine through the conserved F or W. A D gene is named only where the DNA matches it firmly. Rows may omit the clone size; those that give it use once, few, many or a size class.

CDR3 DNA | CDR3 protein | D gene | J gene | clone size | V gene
TGTGCCAGCAGCCAACCCTACGGCACTGAAGCTTTCTTT | CASSQPYGTEAFF | . | TRBJ1-1 | once | TRBV7-2
TGTGCCAGCAGCCGACAGGGCCACTCTGGAAACACCATATATTTT | CASSRQGHSGNTIYF | TRBD1 | TRBJ1-3 | . | TRBV11-2
TGTGCCAGCAGGAGGGACAGGGAGTACGAGCAGTACTTC | CASRRDREYEQYF | TRBD1 | TRBJ2-7 | . | TRBV7-6
TGTGCCAGTAGTATACAGGGACTGATGAACACTGAAGCTTTCTTT | CASSIQGLMNTEAFF | . | TRBJ1-1 | . | TRBV19
TGTGCCAGCAGTGATAACCGCCAGGGTTTTCAGCCCCAGCATTTT | CASSDNRQGFQPQHF | . | TRBJ1-5 | many | TRBV2
TGTGCCAGCAGTGAATTTCGGGGACTGGCCTCCAACGAGCAGTACTTC | CASSEFRGLASNEQYF | . | TRBJ2-7 | . | TRBV6-1
TGTGCCAGCAGAAAAGACAGGGCATCCTACGAGCAGTACTTC | CASRKDRASYEQYF | TRBD1 | TRBJ2-7 | . | TRBV6-1
TGCAGCGCCCAGACACTTAAACAGGGGCCTTCTGGAAACACCATATATTTT | CSAQTLKQGPSGNTIYF | TRBD1 | TRBJ1-3 | many | TRBV29-1
TGTGCCAGCAGCCAGGGACTAGCGGGGGTAATCGGGGAGCTGTTTTTT | CASSQGLAGVIGELFF | TRBD2 | TRBJ2-2 | . | TRBV5-4
TGTGCCAGCTCACCCGGACGGTCCCAAGAGACCCAGTACTTC | CASSPGRSQETQYF | . | TRBJ2-5 | few | TRBV18
TGTGCCAGCAGCTTAGACCCAGGGAATGAGCAGTTCTTC | CASSLDPGNEQFF | . | TRBJ2-1 | . | TRBV7-9
TGTGCCAGCAGGCTCCAGGGAGGGAGCAATCAGCCCCAGCATTTT | CASRLQGGSNQPQHF | . | TRBJ1-5 | . | TRBV6-5
TGCGCCAGCAGCCAAGATAGGCTAGCGGGGGGGGCTGAGCAGTTCTTC | CASSQDRLAGGAEQFF | TRBD2 | TRBJ2-1 | . | TRBV4-1
TGTGCCAGCAGCTTGGGGGCGAGCTCCTATAATTCACCCCTCCACTTT | CASSLGASSYNSPLHF | . | TRBJ1-6 | . | TRBV5-5
TGCGCCAGCAGCCAGGCGGAGACTAACTACGAGCAGTACTTC | CASSQAETNYEQYF | . | TRBJ2-7 | . | TRBV4-1
TGTGCCAGCAGTGAAAACAACTATAGCAATCAGCCCCAGCATTTT | CASSENNYSNQPQHF | . | TRBJ1-5 | once | TRBV2
TGTGCCAGCAGCTTAGGCAGGGTGTCCACAGATACGCAGTATTTT | CASSLGRVSTDTQYF | . | TRBJ2-3 | . | TRBV11-2
TGTGCCATCAGCCAAGATTCAAACACCTACGAGCAGTACTTC | CAISQDSNTYEQYF | . | TRBJ2-7 | . | TRBV10-3
TGTGCCAGCAGTTTCGGGTCAAGATACGAGCAGTACTTC | CASSFGSRYEQYF | . | TRBJ2-7 | . | TRBV27
TGTGCCTGGAAGGCAGGGTGGAATTCCTACGAGCAGTACTTC | CAWKAGWNSYEQYF | . | TRBJ2-7 | once | TRBV30
TGTGCCAGCAGCCCGGGCCCGGGTTACGATGCTGGGGCCAACGTCCTGACTTTC | CASSPGPGYDAGANVLTF | . | TRBJ2-6 | . | TRBV9
TGTGCCATCAGTGCTCCTCCGGGACAGGGGGCAGGTAATGAGCAGTTCTTC | CAISAPPGQGAGNEQFF | TRBD1 | TRBJ2-1 | . | TRBV10-3
TGTGCCAGCAGCGCTAATCTGAGATTAGATACGCAGTATTTT | CASSANLRLDTQYF | . | TRBJ2-3 | . | TRBV9
TGTGCCAGCAGTCCGACTAGCGGATACTACGAGCAGTACTTC | CASSPTSGYYEQYF | TRBD2 | TRBJ2-7 | . | TRBV6-5
TGTGCCACCCACCGGAACACTGAAGCTTTCTTT | CATHRNTEAFF | . | TRBJ1-1 | few | TRBV6-6
TGTGCCAGCAGTGGTTCACAGGGAGGGTATGAAAAACTGTTTTTT | CASSGSQGGYEKLFF | . | TRBJ1-4 | . | TRBV6-1
TGTGCCATCAGCATAAGGACAGGCCATGAGCAGTTCTTC | CAISIRTGHEQFF | TRBD1 | TRBJ2-1 | . | TRBV10-3
TGTGCCAGCAATCAGAAAGCAGCGAGCTCTGGAAACACCATATATTTT | CASNQKAASSGNTIYF | . | TRBJ1-3 | . | TRBV2
TGTGCCAGTAGTACCGGGACAGGGTTTGGCGCTTTCTTT | CASSTGTGFGAFF | TRBD1 | TRBJ1-1 | few | TRBV19
TGTGCCGGACTGGCGCGAAAGGACAATGAGCAGTTCTTC | CAGLARKDNEQFF | . | TRBJ2-1 | once | TRBV7-9
TGTGCCAGCAGCGCCGAACAGGGGGTAGGGGAAAAACTGTTTTTT | CASSAEQGVGEKLFF | TRBD1 | TRBJ1-4 | . | TRBV5-6
TGTGCCAGCAGTTACTCGGACCAGGACACCGGGGAGCTGTTTTTT | CASSYSDQDTGELFF | . | TRBJ2-2 | . | TRBV6-5
TGTGCCAGCAGCCAACTCGAACTGAACTATGGCTACACCTTC | CASSQLELNYGYTF | . | TRBJ1-2 | . | TRBV5-5
TGTGCCAGCAGCCTTGACCAGACTAACACTGAAGCTTTCTTT | CASSLDQTNTEAFF | . | TRBJ1-1 | . | TRBV5-4
TGTGCCAGCACGAGGCGGCGTGAGGAGGAGCAGTACTTC | CASTRRREEEQYF | . | TRBJ2-7 | . | TRBV2
TGTGCCAGCAGCCCTAGAGGGCAGGCCCAAGAGACCCAGTACTTC | CASSPRGQAQETQYF | . | TRBJ2-5 | . | TRBV27
TGCGCCAGCAGCTTGGAGGGGGTCCATAATTCACCCCTCCACTTT | CASSLEGVHNSPLHF | . | TRBJ1-6 | once | TRBV5-1
TGTGCCAGCATTCCCCCCCGGGGGGCCGAGAACACTGAAGCTTTCTTT | CASIPPRGAENTEAFF | . | TRBJ1-1 | . | TRBV28
TGTGCCAGCAGTTTAGGGGCGTCTAGCGGGAGCTACGAGCAGTACTTC | CASSLGASSGSYEQYF | TRBD2 | TRBJ2-7 | . | TRBV27
TGCGCCAGCAGGGGCCCGACTTTATACGAGCAGTACTTC | CASRGPTLYEQYF | . | TRBJ2-7 | . | TRBV5-1
TGTGCCAGTAAAATGGTGGGTAGCAATCAGCCCCAGCATTTT | CASKMVGSNQPQHF | . | TRBJ1-5 | . | TRBV19
TGCGCCAGCAGCTTGGATAATGGGGCCAAAGGGGAGACCCAGTACTTC | CASSLDNGAKGETQYF | . | TRBJ2-5 | . | TRBV5-1
TGTGCCTGGAGTGTGGGGATAGCGACTGGCCGCGGCTACACCTTC | CAWSVGIATGRGYTF | . | TRBJ1-2 | . | TRBV30
TGTGCCATCAGTGAGTCGACGGGATTGGGGCAAGAGACCCAGTACTTC | CAISESTGLGQETQYF | . | TRBJ2-5 | . | TRBV10-3